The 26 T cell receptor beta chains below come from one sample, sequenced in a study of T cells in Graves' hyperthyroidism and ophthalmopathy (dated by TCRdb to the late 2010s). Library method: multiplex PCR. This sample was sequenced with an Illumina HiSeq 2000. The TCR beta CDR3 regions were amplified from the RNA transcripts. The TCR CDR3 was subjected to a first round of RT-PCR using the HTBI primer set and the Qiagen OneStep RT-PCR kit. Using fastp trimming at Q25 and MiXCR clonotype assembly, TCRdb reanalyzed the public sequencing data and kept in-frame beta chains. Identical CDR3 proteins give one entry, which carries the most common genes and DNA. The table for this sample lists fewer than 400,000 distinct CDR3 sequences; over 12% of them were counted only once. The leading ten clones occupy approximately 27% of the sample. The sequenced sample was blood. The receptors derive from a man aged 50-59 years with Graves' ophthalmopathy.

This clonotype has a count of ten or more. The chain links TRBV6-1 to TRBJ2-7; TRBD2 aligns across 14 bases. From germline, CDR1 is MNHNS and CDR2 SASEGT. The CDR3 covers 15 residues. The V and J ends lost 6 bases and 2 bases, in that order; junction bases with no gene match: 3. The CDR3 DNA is TGTGCCAGCAGCGGGACTAGCGGGGGCACCTACGAGCAGTACTTC. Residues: CASSGTSGGTYEQYF.

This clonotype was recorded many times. Written as DNA, the CDR3 is TGCGCCAGCAGCCTAAGAACAGGGTCTGGAGAGACCCAGTACTTC. Amino acids: CASSLRTGSGETQYF. The rearrangement links TRBV5-1 to TRBJ2-5; D perhaps matches TRBD1 (6 bases). This CDR3 has 15 amino acids. Germline CDR1 SGHRS, CDR2 YFSETQ. V was clipped by 4 bases and J by 4 bases, with 17 bases between them.

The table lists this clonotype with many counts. As DNA, the CDR3 is TGTGCCAGCAGTACCCCCCCGGGGGCCCAGTACTTC. Translation gives CASSTPPGAQYF. The chain recombines TRBV12-3 or TRBV12-4 with TRBJ2-5, with TRBD2 as a possible D gene (6 bases). The V and J ends lost 5 bases and 9 bases respectively, with 13 bases between them. This CDR3 is built from 12 residues.

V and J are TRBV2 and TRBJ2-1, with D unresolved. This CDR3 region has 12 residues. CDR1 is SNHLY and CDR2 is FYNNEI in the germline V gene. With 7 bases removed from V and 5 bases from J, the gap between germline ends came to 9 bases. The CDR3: CASTGWNNEQFF. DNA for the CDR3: TGTGCCAGCACCGGGTGGAACAATGAGCAGTTCTTC.

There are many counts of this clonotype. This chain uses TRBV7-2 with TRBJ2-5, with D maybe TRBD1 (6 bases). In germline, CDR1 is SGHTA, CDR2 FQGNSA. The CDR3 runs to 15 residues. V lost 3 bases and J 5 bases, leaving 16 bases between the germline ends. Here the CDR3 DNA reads TGTGCCAGCAGCTTTGGTCAGGGGATGTGGGAGACCCAGTACTTC. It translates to CASSFGQGMWETQYF.

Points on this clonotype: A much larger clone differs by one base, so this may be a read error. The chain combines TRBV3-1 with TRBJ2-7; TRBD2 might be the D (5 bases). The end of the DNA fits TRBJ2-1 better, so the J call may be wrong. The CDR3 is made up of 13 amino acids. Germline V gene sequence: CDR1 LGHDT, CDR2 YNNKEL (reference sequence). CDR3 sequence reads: CASSQVLGYEQFF. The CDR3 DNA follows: TGTGCCAGCAGCCAAGTACTAGGGTACGAGCAGTTCTTC.

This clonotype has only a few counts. As DNA, the CDR3 is TGTGCCAGCAGCCAAGCGGACGAAAGATACGAGCAGTACTTC. Translated, it gives CASSQADERYEQYF. The chain employs TRBV28 and TRBJ2-7; D possibly corresponds to TRBD2 (5 bases). Germline V lookup: CDR1 MDHEN, CDR2 SYDVKM. Trimming pared 6 bases from V and 4 bases from J, leaving 16 bases between. CDR3 length: 14 residues. The full variable domain, rest sourced from reference TRBV28 and TRBJ2-7, is DVKVTQSSRYLVKRTGEKVFLECVQDMDHENMFWYRQDPGLGLRLIYFSYDVKMKEKGDIPEGYSVSREKKERFSLILESASTNQTSMYLCASSQADERYEQYFGPGTRLTVT.

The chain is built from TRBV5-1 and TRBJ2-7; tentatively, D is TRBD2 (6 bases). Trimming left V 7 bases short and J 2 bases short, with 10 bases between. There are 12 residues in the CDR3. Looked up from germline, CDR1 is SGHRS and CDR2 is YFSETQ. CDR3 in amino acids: CASREQPYEQYF. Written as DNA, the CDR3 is TGCGCCAGCCGGGAGCAGCCCTACGAGCAGTACTTC.

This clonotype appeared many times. The CDR3 loop reads CASSNQGDGTEAFF. For the CDR3, the DNA is TGTGCCAGCAGCAACCAAGGAGATGGCACTGAAGCTTTCTTT. The genes are TRBV3-1 and TRBJ1-1, with D hard to call. Trimming removed 5 bases from V and 4 bases from J, with 14 bases in between. Germline V gene sequence: CDR1 LGHDT, CDR2 YNNKEL (reference sequence). CDR3 size: 14 residues.

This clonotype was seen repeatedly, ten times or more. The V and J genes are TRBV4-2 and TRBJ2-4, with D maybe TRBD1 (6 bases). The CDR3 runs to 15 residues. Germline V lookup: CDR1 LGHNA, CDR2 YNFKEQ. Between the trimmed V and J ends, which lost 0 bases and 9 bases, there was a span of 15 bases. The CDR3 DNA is TGTGCCAGCAGCCAAGATGGGCAGGGCAGGGGCATTCAGTACTTC. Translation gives CASSQDGQGRGIQYF.

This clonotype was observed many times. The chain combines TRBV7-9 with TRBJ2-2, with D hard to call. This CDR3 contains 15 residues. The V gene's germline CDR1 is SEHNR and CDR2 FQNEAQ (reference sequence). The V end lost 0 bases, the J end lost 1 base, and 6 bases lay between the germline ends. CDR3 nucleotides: TGTGCCAGCAGCTTAGCGCTCGGGAACACCGGGGAGCTGTTTTTT. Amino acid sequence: CASSLALGNTGELFF.

CDR3 bases: TGTGCCATCAGTGTACAACCCGCTAGCACAGATACGCAGTATTTT. Translation gives CAISVQPASTDTQYF. The V and J genes are TRBV10-3 and TRBJ2-3; D uncertain. CDR3 length: 15 amino acids. V was pared by 4 bases and J by 0 bases, with 11 bases between. CDR1 is ENHRY, CDR2 SYGVKD, per germline.

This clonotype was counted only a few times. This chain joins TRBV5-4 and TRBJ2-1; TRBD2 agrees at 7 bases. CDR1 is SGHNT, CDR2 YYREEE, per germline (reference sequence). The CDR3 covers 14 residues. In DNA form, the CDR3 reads TGTGCTACTCGTTCTAGCGGCTCCTACAATGAGCAGTTCTTC. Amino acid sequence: CATRSSGSYNEQFF.

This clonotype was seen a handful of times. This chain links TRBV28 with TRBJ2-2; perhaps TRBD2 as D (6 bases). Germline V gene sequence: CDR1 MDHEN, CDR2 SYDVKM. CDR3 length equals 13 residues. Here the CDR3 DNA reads TGTGGGATTCAAGGACTAAACACCGGGGAGCTGTTTTTT. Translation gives CGIQGLNTGELFF.

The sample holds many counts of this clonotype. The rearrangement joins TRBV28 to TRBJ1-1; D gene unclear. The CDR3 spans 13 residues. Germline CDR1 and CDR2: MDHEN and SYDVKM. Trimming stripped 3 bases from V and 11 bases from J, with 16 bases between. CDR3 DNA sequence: TGTGCCAGCAGTTTCCAAAGCGTTTCGGGGGCTTTCTTT. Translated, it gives CASSFQSVSGAFF.

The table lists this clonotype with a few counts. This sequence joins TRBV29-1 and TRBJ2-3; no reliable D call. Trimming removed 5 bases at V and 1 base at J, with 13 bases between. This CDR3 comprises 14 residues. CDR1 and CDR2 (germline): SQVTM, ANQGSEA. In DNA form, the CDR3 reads TGCAGCGTTAGTCTGGGAATCGGCACAGATACGCAGTATTTT. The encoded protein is CSVSLGIGTDTQYF.

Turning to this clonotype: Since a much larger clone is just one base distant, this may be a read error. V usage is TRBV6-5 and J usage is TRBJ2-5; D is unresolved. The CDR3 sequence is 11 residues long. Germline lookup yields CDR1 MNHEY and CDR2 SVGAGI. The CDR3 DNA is TGTGCCGGCAGTTACTTGGAGACCCAGTACTTC. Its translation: CAGSYLETQYF.

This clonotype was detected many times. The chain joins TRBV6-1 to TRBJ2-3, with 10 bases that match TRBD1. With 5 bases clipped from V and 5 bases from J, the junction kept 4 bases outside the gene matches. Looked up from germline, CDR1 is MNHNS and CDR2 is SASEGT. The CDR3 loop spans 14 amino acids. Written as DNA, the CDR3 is TGTGCCAGCAGTCAGACAGGGGGCAAAGATACGCAGTATTTT. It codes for CASSQTGGKDTQYF.

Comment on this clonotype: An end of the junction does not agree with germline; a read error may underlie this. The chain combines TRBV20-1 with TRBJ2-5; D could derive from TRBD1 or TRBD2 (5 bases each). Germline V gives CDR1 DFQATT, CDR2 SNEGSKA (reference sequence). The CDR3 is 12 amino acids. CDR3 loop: CSASARTGPGIF. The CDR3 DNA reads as TGCAGTGCTAGTGCCAGGACGGGACCCGGGATCTTC.

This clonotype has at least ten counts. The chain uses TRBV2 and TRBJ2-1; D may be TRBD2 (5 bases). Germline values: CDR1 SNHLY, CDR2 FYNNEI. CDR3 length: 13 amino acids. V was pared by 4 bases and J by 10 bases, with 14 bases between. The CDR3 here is CASSVGVLREQFF. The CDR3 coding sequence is TGTGCCAGCAGTGTCGGGGTTCTGAGAGAGCAGTTCTTC.

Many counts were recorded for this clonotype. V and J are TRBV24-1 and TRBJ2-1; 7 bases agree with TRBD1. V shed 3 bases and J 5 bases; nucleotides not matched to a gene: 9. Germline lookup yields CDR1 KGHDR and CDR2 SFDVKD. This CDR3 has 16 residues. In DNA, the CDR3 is TGTGCCACCAGTGATCGGACAGGTCTGCATGACAATGAGCAGTTCTTC. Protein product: CATSDRTGLHDNEQFF.

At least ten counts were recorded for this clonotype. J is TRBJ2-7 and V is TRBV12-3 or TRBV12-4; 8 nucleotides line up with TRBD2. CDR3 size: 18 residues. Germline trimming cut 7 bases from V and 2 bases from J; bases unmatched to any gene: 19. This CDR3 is CASKRGLGSGSHTYEQYF. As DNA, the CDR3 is TGTGCCAGCAAAAGGGGCCTGGGGAGCGGGAGCCACACCTACGAGCAGTACTTC.

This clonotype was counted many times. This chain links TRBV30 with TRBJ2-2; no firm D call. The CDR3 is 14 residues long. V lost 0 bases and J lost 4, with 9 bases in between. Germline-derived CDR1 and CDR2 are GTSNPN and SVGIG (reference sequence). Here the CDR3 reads CAWSVWGATGELFF. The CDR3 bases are TGTGCCTGGAGTGTTTGGGGTGCCACCGGGGAGCTGTTTTTT. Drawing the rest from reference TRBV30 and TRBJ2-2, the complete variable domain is SQTIHQWPATLVQPVGSPLSLECTVEGTSNPNLYWYRQAAGRGLQLLFYSVGIGQISSEVPQNLSASRPQDRQFILSSKKLLLSDSGFYLCAWSVWGATGELFFGEGSRLTVL.

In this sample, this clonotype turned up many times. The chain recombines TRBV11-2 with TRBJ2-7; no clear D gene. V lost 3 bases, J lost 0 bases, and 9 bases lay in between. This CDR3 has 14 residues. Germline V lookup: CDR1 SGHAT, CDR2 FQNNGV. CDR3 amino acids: CASSFWRSSYEQYF. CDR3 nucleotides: TGTGCCAGCAGCTTCTGGCGCAGCTCCTACGAGCAGTACTTC. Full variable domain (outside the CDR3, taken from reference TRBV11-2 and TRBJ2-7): EAGVAQSPRYKIIEKRQSVAFWCNPISGHATLYWYQQILGQGPKLLIQFQNNGVVDDSQLPKDRFSAERLKGVDSTLKIQPAKLEDSAVYLCASSFWRSSYEQYFGPGTRLTVT.

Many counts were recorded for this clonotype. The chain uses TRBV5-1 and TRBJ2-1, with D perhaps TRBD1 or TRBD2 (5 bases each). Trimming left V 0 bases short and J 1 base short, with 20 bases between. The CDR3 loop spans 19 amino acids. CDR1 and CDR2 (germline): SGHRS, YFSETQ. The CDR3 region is CASSLVWRQPGTSYNEQFF. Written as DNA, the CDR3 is TGCGCCAGCAGCTTGGTGTGGCGCCAACCCGGGACGTCCTACAATGAGCAGTTCTTC.

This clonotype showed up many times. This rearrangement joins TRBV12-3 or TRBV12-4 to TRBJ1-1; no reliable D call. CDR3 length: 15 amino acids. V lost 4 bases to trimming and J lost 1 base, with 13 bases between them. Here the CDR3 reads CASSSVPHRNTEAFF. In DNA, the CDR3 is TGTGCCAGCAGTTCCGTTCCCCATAGGAACACTGAAGCTTTCTTT.